This entry features one T cell receptor beta chain sequence. This specimen belongs to a study of T cells after yellow fever vaccination. Whole-study context: Low-cell-number fractions were prepared with SMART-Seq v4 Ultra Low Input.

The 5'RACE template-switching step produced TCR cDNA and added a universal primer site and UMIs. Each CDR3 protein is one row after TCRdb ran MiXCR on the 5' RACE reads. The table lists a few hundred thousand distinct CDR3 sequences, approximately 10% of them singletons, with about 3.7% in the top ten. The germline gives CDR1 SNHLY, CDR2 FYNNEI. V was pared by 4 bases and J by 1 base, with 7 bases between. This CDR3 contains 13 residues. The specimen was CD4+ T cells sorted from PBMCs, collected 5 days after the yellow fever booster vaccination. The gene calls are TRBV2 and TRBJ1-1; D is ambiguous. The source is a man between 18 and 29 years old who received the YFV17D yellow fever vaccine. The DNA for the CDR3 is TGTGCCAGCAGTGTGACGGAGAACACTGAAGCTTTCTTT. Protein: CASSVTENTEAFF.